Listed below are T cell receptor beta chains from one sample, sequenced in a study of response to subunit inactivated influenza vaccine. TCRdb re-derived calls from the RT-PCR reads in MiXCR, one entry per CDR3 protein. The sample has hundreds of thousands of distinct CDR3 sequences; approximately 10% are singletons. The same sample was also used in a study of T cells expressing NK-cell markers.

The material sequenced was PBMCs from blood, taken on the day of vaccination. The receptors shown here come from a man aged 45-60 years who received an inactivated influenza vaccine. CDR3s include the opening cysteine and the closing phenylalanine or tryptophan. A D gene is named only where the DNA matches it firmly. Size tells how often a clone was seen (once, few, many) or the class of an expanded clone, and some rows leave it out.

CDR3aa	CDR3nt	d_gene	abundance	v_gene	j_gene
CASSSQHGTYNSPLHF	TGTGCCAGCAGCTCACAGCATGGAACCTATAATTCACCCCTCCACTTT	-	many	TRBV11-2	TRBJ1-6
CAISPGEAEAFF	TGTGCCATCAGTCCTGGGGAGGCTGAAGCTTTCTTT	-	few	TRBV10-3	TRBJ1-1
CAISPRSDTQYF	TGTGCCATCAGCCCCCGCTCAGATACGCAGTATTTT	-	few	TRBV10-3	TRBJ2-3
CASSYRVLNEKLFF	TGTGCCAGCAGTTACCGGGTCTTAAATGAAAAACTGTTTTTT	-	few	TRBV12-3/TRBV12-4	TRBJ1-4
CASRGTSGVTDTQYF	TGTGCCAGCAGGGGGACTAGCGGGGTCACAGATACGCAGTATTTT	TRBD2	-	TRBV12-3/TRBV12-4	TRBJ2-3
CASSARRGRYEQYF	TGTGCCAGCAGCGCGAGGAGGGGGCGATACGAGCAGTACTTC	-	-	TRBV7-8	TRBJ2-7
CAMGPGQTANTGELFF	TGTGCCATGGGCCCAGGGCAAACCGCGAACACCGGGGAGCTGTTTTTT	-	-	TRBV25-1	TRBJ2-2
CASSEAGQTIQETQYF	TGTGCCAGCAGTGAAGCAGGGCAGACTATCCAAGAGACCCAGTACTTC	-	few	TRBV2	TRBJ2-5
CAIRALNTGELFF	TGTGCCATCAGGGCCTTAAACACCGGGGAGCTGTTTTTT	-	-	TRBV10-3	TRBJ2-2
CASSYSFESSYEQYF	TGTGCCAGCAGTTACTCGTTTGAAAGTTCCTACGAGCAGTACTTC	-	-	TRBV6-2/TRBV6-3	TRBJ2-7
CASSLRKRKDTQYF	TGTGCCAGCAGTTTAAGAAAGCGGAAAGATACGCAGTATTTT	-	once	TRBV12-3/TRBV12-4	TRBJ2-3
CASSFEAGLAGNYEQFF	TGTGCCAGCAGCTTTGAAGCGGGACTAGCGGGGAACTATGAGCAGTTCTTC	TRBD2	-	TRBV5-6	TRBJ2-1
CATSRDVSETQYF	TGTGCCACCAGCAGAGATGTTTCGGAGACCCAGTACTTC	-	-	TRBV15	TRBJ2-5
CASSYGSGLYEQYF	TGTGCCAGCAGTTATGGTAGCGGGCTCTACGAGCAGTACTTC	TRBD2	-	TRBV6-5	TRBJ2-7
CSAGTVYGYTF	TGCAGTGCTGGGACAGTCTATGGCTACACCTTC	TRBD1	few	TRBV20-1	TRBJ1-2
CSARDRQADPFEQYF	TGCAGTGCTAGAGATAGGCAGGCCGACCCGTTCGAGCAGTACTTC	-	-	TRBV20-1	TRBJ2-7
CASSPEGGGEGLKFF	TGTGCCAGCAGCCCAGAAGGTGGTGGTGAGGGGTTAAAGTTCTTC	-	many	TRBV7-2	TRBJ2-1
CASSQDNQGNYGYTF	TGCGCCAGCAGCCAAGATAACCAGGGGAACTATGGCTACACCTTC	-	-	TRBV4-1	TRBJ1-2
CSASVRDRVRYEQYF	TGCAGTGCTAGTGTTCGGGACAGGGTAAGGTACGAGCAGTACTTC	TRBD1	-	TRBV20-1	TRBJ2-7
CASSQEVGQGSYEQYF	TGTGCCAGCAGCCAAGAGGTCGGACAGGGATCCTACGAGCAGTACTTC	TRBD1	-	TRBV4-2	TRBJ2-7
CSALGTSGGDPTGQYF	TGCAGTGCCCTTGGGACTAGCGGGGGGGATCCTACGGGGCAGTACTTC	TRBD2	few	TRBV20-1	TRBJ2-7
CASSLGRETEAFF	TGTGCCAGCTCCTTAGGGAGGGAAACTGAAGCTTTCTTT	-	few	TRBV9	TRBJ1-1
CASSALPGHSNTEAFF	TGTGCCAGCAGTGCCCTCCCGGGACATTCGAACACTGAAGCTTTCTTT	-	-	TRBV12-3/TRBV12-4	TRBJ1-1
CSVRTGGGEQYF	TGCAGCGTCCGGACAGGGGGGGGCGAGCAGTACTTC	TRBD1	-	TRBV29-1	TRBJ2-7
CSASGLAGDSSYEQYF	TGCAGTGCTAGCGGACTAGCGGGAGATAGCTCCTACGAGCAGTACTTC	TRBD2	-	TRBV20-1	TRBJ2-7
CAISAGGPGNTIYF	TGTGCCATCAGTGCAGGGGGCCCTGGAAACACCATATATTTT	TRBD1	-	TRBV10-3	TRBJ1-3
CASSTGMTVWFGYTF	TGTGCCAGCAGCACCGGGATGACGGTATGGTTTGGCTACACCTTC	-	-	TRBV6-1	TRBJ1-2
CASSQGATVNSPLHF	TGCGCCAGCAGCCAAGGGGCGACAGTAAATTCACCCCTCCACTTT	-	-	TRBV4-3	TRBJ1-6
CASSFGGAAKNIQYF	TGTGCCAGCAGTTTTGGGGGCGCAGCCAAAAACATTCAGTACTTC	-	few	TRBV12-3/TRBV12-4	TRBJ2-4
CASSSAAGSGRNTDTQYF	TGTGCCAGCAGTTCCGCCGCAGGTAGCGGGAGGAACACAGATACGCAGTATTTT	TRBD2	few	TRBV6-5	TRBJ2-3
CASSPTGPIQPQHF	TGTGCCAGCAGTCCAACAGGGCCCATTCAGCCCCAGCATTTT	-	few	TRBV12-3/TRBV12-4	TRBJ1-5
CASSTLGGSSYNEQFF	TGTGCCAGCAGTACCCTTGGCGGGAGCTCCTACAATGAGCAGTTCTTC	TRBD2	-	TRBV27	TRBJ2-1
CATQRGEQPQHF	TGTGCCACCCAACGAGGGGAACAGCCCCAGCATTTT	-	many	TRBV12-3/TRBV12-4	TRBJ1-5
CSATTSGQGNQPQHF	TGCAGTGCTACAACCTCGGGACAGGGTAATCAGCCCCAGCATTTT	TRBD1	many	TRBV20-1	TRBJ1-5
CSARGRGTYEQYF	TGCAGTGCTAGGGGCAGAGGGACCTACGAGCAGTACTTC	-	-	TRBV20-1	TRBJ2-7
CSAGPTSASGNTIYF	TGCAGTGCCGGACCGACTTCGGCCTCTGGAAACACCATATATTTT	-	-	TRBV20-1	TRBJ1-3
CASSYFISGSHSNQPQHF	TGTGCCAGCAGTTACTTTATTTCCGGATCTCATAGCAATCAGCCCCAGCATTTT	-	few	TRBV6-2/TRBV6-3	TRBJ1-5
CSVTWIAAGLEQYF	TGCAGCGTTACCTGGATTGCGGCAGGGCTCGAGCAGTACTTC	-	-	TRBV29-1	TRBJ2-7
CASSQEGTSGGTDTQYF	TGCGCCAGCAGCCAAGAAGGGACTAGCGGGGGCACAGATACGCAGTATTTT	TRBD2	-	TRBV4-1	TRBJ2-3
CASSNWDTYTDTQYF	TGTGCCAGCAGTAATTGGGACACCTACACAGATACGCAGTATTTT	-	-	TRBV2	TRBJ2-3
CSARDLPGIMETQYF	TGCAGTGCTAGAGATTTGCCAGGGATTATGGAGACCCAGTACTTC	-	many	TRBV20-1	TRBJ2-5
CSARDPAGGHTDTQYF	TGCAGTGCTAGAGATCCTGCGGGGGGCCACACAGATACGCAGTATTTT	TRBD2	few	TRBV20-1	TRBJ2-3
CASSYLDRVYNEQFF	TGTGCCAGCAGTTACTTGGACAGGGTCTACAATGAGCAGTTCTTC	TRBD1	many	TRBV6-2/TRBV6-3	TRBJ2-1
CASSSRIPSGRFDTQYF	TGTGCCAGCAGTTCCCGGATCCCTAGCGGGAGGTTCGATACGCAGTATTTT	TRBD2	-	TRBV27	TRBJ2-3
CASNAGNYNSPLHF	TGTGCCAGCAATGCCGGGAACTATAATTCACCCCTCCACTTT	-	few	TRBV12-3/TRBV12-4	TRBJ1-6